Below are 10 T cell receptor beta chains sequenced from a single sample in a study of T cells in Graves' hyperthyroidism and ophthalmopathy. Regions amplified from RNA transcripts were the TCR beta CDR3 regions. Initially, a first-round RT-PCR of the TCR CDR3 employed the HTBI primer set. TCRdb called the multiplex PCR reads again in MiXCR, with one record for every CDR3 protein. The data show fewer than 600,000 distinct CDR3 sequences, with approximately 15% seen just once and less than 20% held by the top ten. The sequenced material came from blood. The receptors were sampled from a young woman with Graves' hyperthyroidism.

This clonotype was seen ten or more times. This chain connects TRBV7-9 to TRBJ2-1, with TRBD2 matching 14 bases. Germline-derived CDR1 and CDR2 are SEHNR and FQNEAQ (reference sequence). The CDR3 is made up of 15 amino acids. The V and J ends lost 5 bases and 8 bases, in that order; junction bases with no gene match: 5. This CDR3 is CASSVGTSGRDEQFF. CDR3 bases: TGTGCCAGCAGCGTAGGGACTAGCGGGAGAGATGAGCAGTTCTTC.

The genes are TRBV7-8 and TRBJ2-3; 8 bases fit TRBD2. J gave up 2 bases and V 1 base, and 2 bases lay outside the gene matches. This CDR3 comprises 15 residues. Germline loops: CDR1 SGHVS, CDR2 FQNEAQ. Here the CDR3 reads CASSLGLALTDTQYF. The CDR3 nucleotides are TGTGCCAGCAGCTTAGGACTAGCGCTCACAGATACGCAGTATTTT.

This clonotype was counted between two and nine times. The CDR3 region has the DNA TGCAGTGCTAGAGTAACAGACGGCACTGAAGCTTTCTTT. The encoded protein is CSARVTDGTEAFF. The J gene is TRBJ1-1, the V gene TRBV20-1, with no clear D. The CDR3 is 13 residues long. Trimming cost V 1 base and J 4 bases, with 10 bases left between them. Per the germline V gene, CDR1 is DFQATT and CDR2 is SNEGSKA (reference sequence).

There are many counts of this clonotype. The V call is TRBV5-1, the J call TRBJ2-2; no firm D call. The CDR3 contains 9 residues. Germline CDR1 reads SGHRS; CDR2 reads YFSETQ. The CDR3 here is CDTAGELFF. CDR3 coding DNA: TGCGACACGGCGGGGGAGCTGTTTTTT.

This chain links TRBV29-1 with TRBJ2-2; the D is unclear. CDR3 length: 13 residues. Germline CDR1 reads SQVTM; CDR2 reads ANQGSEA. V lost 5 bases, J lost 6 bases, and 13 bases lay in between. CDR3 sequence: CSVSRPPPGELFF. The CDR3 DNA is TGCAGCGTTTCCCGGCCCCCACCCGGGGAGCTGTTTTTT.

The CDR3 reads CASSLGTSGRHNEQFF. The CDR3 DNA reads as TGTGCCAGCAGCCTCGGGACTAGCGGGAGACACAATGAGCAGTTCTTC. V is TRBV7-3 and J is TRBJ2-1, with 14 bases that match TRBD2. Germline V gene sequence: CDR1 SGHTA, CDR2 FQGTGA. Unmatched junction bases numbered 5, after V lost 5 bases and J lost 5 bases. This CDR3 is 16 amino acids long.

This clonotype has a count of ten or more. CDR3 sequence: CASSPPGTISDQYF. CDR3 bases: TGTGCCAGCAGTCCTCCCGGGACTATTTCGGACCAGTACTTC. The chain carries TRBV6-1 and TRBJ2-5; the match to TRBD2 covers 7 bases. CDR1 and CDR2 from the germline V gene are MNHNS and SASEGT. The CDR3 length is 14 residues. Trimming removed 5 bases from V and 10 bases from J; junction bases left unmatched: 13.

On this clonotype itself: One junction end does not reproduce the germline sequence, and a read error may be involved. The chain combines TRBV4-2 with TRBJ1-1; D possibly corresponds to TRBD1 (5 bases). CDR1 is LGHNA and CDR2 is YNFKEQ in the germline V gene. This CDR3 spans 13 amino acids. CDR3 in amino acids: CASSQDRATETFF. CDR3 DNA: TGTGCCAGCAGCCAAGACAGGGCCACTGAAACTTTCTTT.

The rearrangement joins TRBV13 to TRBJ2-1; tentative D call: TRBD1 (6 bases). The V end lost 5 bases, the J end lost 4 bases, and 18 bases lay between the germline ends. The germline gives CDR1 PRHDT, CDR2 FYEKMQ (reference sequence). The CDR3 spans 16 residues. The chain's CDR3 is CASSPPLGAQYNEQFF. CDR3 coding DNA: TGTGCCAGCAGCCCACCGTTGGGGGCCCAATACAATGAGCAGTTCTTC.

The J gene is TRBJ2-2, the V gene TRBV20-1; 14 nucleotides align to TRBD2. Germline CDR1 reads DFQATT; CDR2 reads SNEGSKA (reference sequence). With V trimmed by 5 bases and J by 3 bases, 2 bases remained unmatched. This CDR3 has 15 residues. CDR3 region: CSAPGLAGDTGELFF. The CDR3, as DNA: TGCAGTGCTCCGGGACTAGCGGGAGACACCGGGGAGCTGTTTTTT.